This T cell receptor beta chain was found in a study of T cell responses to AZD1222 COVID-19 vaccine. The protocol was immunoSEQ multiplex PCR, while the TCRdb copy is restricted to in-frame clones and leaves out a portion. The sample shows 80,000 or so clones, 70% to 90% of them seen only once. In germline, CDR1 is SGHDT, CDR2 YYEEEE. Trimming removed 2 bases at V and 1 base at J, with 24 bases between. The length of the CDR3 is 19 residues. To note about this clone: Its antigen is not known.

Study conclusions and caveats: Close to half of spike-specific TCRs reportedly recognize unmutated variant regions. AZD1222 recipients seropositive at baseline numbered only five to seven.

The chain carries TRBV5-6 and TRBJ1-1; no definite D call. The input for sequencing was peripheral blood, taken on day 0 of AZD1222 vaccination. This clonotype originated in an adult in good health. The CDR3 DNA sequence: TGTGCCAGCAGCTTTATTCGTATTACGGGGTCTGAATGGAACACTGAAGCTTTCTTT. This translates into CASSFIRITGSEWNTEAFF.